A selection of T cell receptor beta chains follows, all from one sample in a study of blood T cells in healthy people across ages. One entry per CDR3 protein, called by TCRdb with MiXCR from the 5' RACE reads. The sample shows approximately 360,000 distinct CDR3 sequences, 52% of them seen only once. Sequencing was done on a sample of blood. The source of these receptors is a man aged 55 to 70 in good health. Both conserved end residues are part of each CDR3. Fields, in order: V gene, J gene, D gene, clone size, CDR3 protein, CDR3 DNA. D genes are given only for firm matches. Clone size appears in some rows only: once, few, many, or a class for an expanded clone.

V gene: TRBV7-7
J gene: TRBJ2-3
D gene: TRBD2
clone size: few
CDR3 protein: CASSLGEGLGTQYF
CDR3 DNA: TGTGCTAGCAGCTTAGGGGAGGGGCTCGGTACGCAGTATTTT

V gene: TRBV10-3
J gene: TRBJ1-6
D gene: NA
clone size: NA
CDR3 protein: CAISEGKTITLHF
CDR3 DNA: TGTGCCATCAGTGAAGGCAAGACGATTACCCTCCACTTT

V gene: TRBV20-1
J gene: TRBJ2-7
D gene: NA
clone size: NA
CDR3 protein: CSAVIGGISYEQYF
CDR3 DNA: TGCAGTGCTGTAATCGGGGGCATCTCCTACGAGCAGTACTTC

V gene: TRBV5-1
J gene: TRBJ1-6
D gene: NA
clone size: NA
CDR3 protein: CASSLENSPLHF
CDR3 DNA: TGCGCCAGCAGCTTGGAAAATTCACCCCTCCACTTT

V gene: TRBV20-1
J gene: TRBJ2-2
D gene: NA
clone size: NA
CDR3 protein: CSARELGGPGHTGELFF
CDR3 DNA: TGCAGTGCTAGAGAGTTGGGGGGCCCAGGGCATACCGGGGAGCTGTTTTTT

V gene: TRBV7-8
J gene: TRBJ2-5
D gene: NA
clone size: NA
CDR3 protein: CASSSPDRREQYF
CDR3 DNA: TGTGCCAGCAGCTCCCCAGACAGAAGGGAGCAGTACTTC

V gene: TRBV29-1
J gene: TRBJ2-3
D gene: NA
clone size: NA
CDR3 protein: CSANRDSDTQYF
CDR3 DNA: TGCAGCGCTAACAGGGACTCAGATACGCAGTATTTT

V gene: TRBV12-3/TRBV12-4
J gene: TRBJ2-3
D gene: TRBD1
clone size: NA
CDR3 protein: CASRGDRGTDTQYF
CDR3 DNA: TGTGCCAGCAGAGGGGACAGGGGAACAGATACGCAGTATTTT

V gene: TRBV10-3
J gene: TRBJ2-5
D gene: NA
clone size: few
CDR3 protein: CAISDPGLPEETQYF
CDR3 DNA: TGTGCCATCAGTGATCCCGGACTACCAGAAGAGACCCAGTACTTC

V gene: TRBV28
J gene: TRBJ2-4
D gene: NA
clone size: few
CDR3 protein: CASSLPGEKNIQYF
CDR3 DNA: TGTGCCAGCAGTTTACCCGGGGAAAAAAACATTCAGTACTTC

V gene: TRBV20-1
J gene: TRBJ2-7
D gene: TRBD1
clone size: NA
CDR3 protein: CSAKEGAAEQYF
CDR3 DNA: TGCAGTGCTAAAGAGGGGGCTGCCGAGCAGTACTTC

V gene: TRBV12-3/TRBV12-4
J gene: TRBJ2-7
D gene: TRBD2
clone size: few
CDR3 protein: CASSLELAGYGEQYF
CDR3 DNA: TGTGCCAGCAGTTTAGAGCTAGCGGGGTATGGAGAGCAGTACTTC

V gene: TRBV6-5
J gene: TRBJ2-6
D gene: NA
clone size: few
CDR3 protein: CASSYTTRGSGANVLTF
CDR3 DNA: TGTGCCAGCAGTTACACAACACGCGGCTCTGGGGCCAACGTCCTGACTTTC

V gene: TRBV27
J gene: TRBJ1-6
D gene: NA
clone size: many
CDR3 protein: CASKSSYNSPLHF
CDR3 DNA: TGTGCCAGTAAGAGCTCCTATAATTCACCCCTCCACTTT

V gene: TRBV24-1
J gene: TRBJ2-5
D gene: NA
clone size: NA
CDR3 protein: CATKGDQETQYF
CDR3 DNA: TGTGCCACTAAAGGAGACCAAGAGACCCAGTACTTC

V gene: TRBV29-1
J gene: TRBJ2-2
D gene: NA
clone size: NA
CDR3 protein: CSVELENTGELFF
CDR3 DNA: TGCAGCGTTGAATTAGAGAACACCGGGGAGCTGTTTTTT

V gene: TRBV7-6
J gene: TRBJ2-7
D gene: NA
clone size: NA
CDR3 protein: CASSGTGDYEQYF
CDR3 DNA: TGTGCCAGCAGCGGAACAGGAGACTACGAGCAGTACTTC

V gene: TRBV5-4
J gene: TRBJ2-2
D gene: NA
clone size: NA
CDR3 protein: CASSYMTRTGPTGELFF
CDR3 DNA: TGTGCCAGCAGCTACATGACCCGTACAGGGCCCACCGGGGAGCTGTTTTTT

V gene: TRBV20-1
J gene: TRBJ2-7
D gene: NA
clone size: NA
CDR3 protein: CSAPGAGRTYEQYF
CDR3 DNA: TGCAGTGCCCCTGGGGCAGGACGCACCTACGAGCAGTACTTC

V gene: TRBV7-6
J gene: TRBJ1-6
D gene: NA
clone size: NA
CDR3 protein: CASSRETNNSPLHF
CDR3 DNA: TGTGCCAGCAGCCGCGAAACAAATAATTCACCCCTCCACTTT

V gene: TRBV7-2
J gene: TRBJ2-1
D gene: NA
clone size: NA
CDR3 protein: CASSPGTLWNEQFF
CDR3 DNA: TGTGCCAGCAGCCCCGGGACTTTATGGAATGAGCAGTTCTTC

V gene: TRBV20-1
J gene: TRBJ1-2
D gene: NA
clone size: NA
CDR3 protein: CSADGGWVYGYTF
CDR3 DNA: TGCTCTGCCGACGGGGGGTGGGTATATGGCTACACCTTC

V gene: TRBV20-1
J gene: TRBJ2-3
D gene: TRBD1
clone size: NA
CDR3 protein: CSARDPRGLGTDTQYF
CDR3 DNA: TGCAGTGCTAGAGATCCCAGGGGGCTTGGAACAGATACGCAGTATTTT

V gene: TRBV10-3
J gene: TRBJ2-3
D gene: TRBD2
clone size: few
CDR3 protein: CASGLREGTDTQYF
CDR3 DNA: TGTGCCAGCGGGCTGCGGGAGGGCACAGATACGCAGTATTTT

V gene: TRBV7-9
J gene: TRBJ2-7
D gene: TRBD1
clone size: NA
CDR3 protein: CASSLRRGGSGQDHYEQYF
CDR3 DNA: TGTGCCAGCAGCTTGAGACGAGGGGGATCAGGACAGGACCACTACGAGCAGTACTTC

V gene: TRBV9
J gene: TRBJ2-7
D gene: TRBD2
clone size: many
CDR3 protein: CASSAGTSATRRGYEQYF
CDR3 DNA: TGTGCCAGCAGCGCCGGGACTAGCGCAACGCGGCGAGGGTACGAGCAGTACTTC

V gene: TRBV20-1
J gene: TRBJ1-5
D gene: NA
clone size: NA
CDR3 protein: CSARDRGGQPQHF
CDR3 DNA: TGCAGTGCTAGAGATCGGGGGGGCCAGCCCCAGCATTTT

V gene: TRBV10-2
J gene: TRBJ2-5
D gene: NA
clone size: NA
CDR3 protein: CPPPRHEETQYF
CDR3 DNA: TGCCCACCACCGCGGCACGAAGAGACCCAGTACTTC

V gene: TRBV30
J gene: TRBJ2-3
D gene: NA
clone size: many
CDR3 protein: CAWSAIVDTQYF
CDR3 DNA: TGTGCCTGGAGTGCCATCGTAGATACGCAGTATTTT

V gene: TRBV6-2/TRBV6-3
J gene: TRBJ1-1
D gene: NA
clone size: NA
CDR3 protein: CASRGQAYTEAFF
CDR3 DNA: TGTGCCAGCCGGGGGCAAGCGTACACTGAAGCTTTCTTT

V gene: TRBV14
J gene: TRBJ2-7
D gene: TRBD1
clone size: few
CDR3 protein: CASSPSGTVYEQYF
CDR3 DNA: TGTGCCAGCAGCCCATCCGGGACAGTATACGAGCAGTACTTC

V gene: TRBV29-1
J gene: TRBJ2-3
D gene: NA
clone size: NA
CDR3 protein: CSVVPKTGTDTQYF
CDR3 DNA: TGCAGCGTCGTCCCTAAAACAGGGACAGATACGCAGTATTTT

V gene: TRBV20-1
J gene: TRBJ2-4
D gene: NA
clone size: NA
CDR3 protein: CSALRSGLAKNIQYF
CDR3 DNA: TGCAGTGCCCTTAGAAGTGGGTTAGCCAAAAACATTCAGTACTTC

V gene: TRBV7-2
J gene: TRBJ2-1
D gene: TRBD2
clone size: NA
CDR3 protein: CASSSSTGTRGPEQFF
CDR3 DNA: TGTGCCAGCAGCTCATCGACCGGGACTAGGGGCCCCGAGCAGTTCTTC

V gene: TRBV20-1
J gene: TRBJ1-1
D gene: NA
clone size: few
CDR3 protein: CSAQRRNTEAFF
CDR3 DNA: TGCAGTGCTCAGCGGAGGAACACTGAAGCTTTCTTT

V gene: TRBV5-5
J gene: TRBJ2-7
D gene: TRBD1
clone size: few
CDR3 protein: CASSGGQGSFSGGEQYF
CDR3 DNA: TGTGCCAGCAGCGGGGGACAGGGGTCGTTCTCCGGAGGCGAGCAGTACTTC

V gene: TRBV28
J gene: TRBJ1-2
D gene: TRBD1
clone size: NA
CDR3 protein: CASSLAGQTNYGYTF
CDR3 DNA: TGTGCCAGCAGTTTGGCGGGACAGACTAACTATGGCTACACCTTC

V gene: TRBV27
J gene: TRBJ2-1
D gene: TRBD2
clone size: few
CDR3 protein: CASSPLGLAGTYNEQFF
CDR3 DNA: TGTGCCAGCAGCCCCCTAGGACTAGCGGGAACGTACAATGAGCAGTTCTTC

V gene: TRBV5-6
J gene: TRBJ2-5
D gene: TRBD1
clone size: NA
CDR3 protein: CASSCRQGVETQYF
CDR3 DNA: TGTGCCAGCAGCTGCCGACAGGGGGTTGAGACCCAGTACTTC

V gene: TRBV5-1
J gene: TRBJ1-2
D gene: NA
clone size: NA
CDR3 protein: CASSFAGDDYGYTF
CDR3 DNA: TGCGCCAGCAGCTTCGCAGGGGACGACTATGGCTACACCTTC

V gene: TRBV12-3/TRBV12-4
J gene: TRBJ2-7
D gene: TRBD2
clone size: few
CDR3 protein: CASSSAGGSYEQYF
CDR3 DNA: TGTGCCAGCAGTTCGGCGGGAGGGTCCTACGAGCAGTACTTC

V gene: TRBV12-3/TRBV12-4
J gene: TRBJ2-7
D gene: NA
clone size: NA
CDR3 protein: CASSLAPSGTYEQYF
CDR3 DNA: TGTGCCAGCAGTTTAGCCCCCAGTGGTACCTACGAGCAGTACTTC

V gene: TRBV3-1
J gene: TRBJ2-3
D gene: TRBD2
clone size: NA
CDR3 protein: CASSQASGRTDTQYF
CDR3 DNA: TGTGCCAGCAGCCAAGCTAGCGGACGCACAGATACGCAGTATTTT

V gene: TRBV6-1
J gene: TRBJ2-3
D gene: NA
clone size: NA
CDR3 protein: CASSEVSAGHGGDTQYF
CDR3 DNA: TGTGCCAGCAGTGAAGTCTCGGCGGGCCATGGGGGAGATACGCAGTATTTT

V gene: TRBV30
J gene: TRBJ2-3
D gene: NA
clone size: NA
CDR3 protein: CALGWRQRDTQYF
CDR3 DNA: TGTGCTTTAGGATGGCGACAGAGAGATACGCAGTATTTT